Here is one T cell receptor beta chain with its context. Its antigen is unknown. This record comes from a study of OX40 agonist ivuxolimab in advanced cancers. Whole-study context: Enrolled patients in dose escalation had cancers that were hepatocellular carcinoma, melanoma, renal cell or head and neck cancer.

Repertoires were generated with immunoSEQ multiplex PCR, while TCRdb's copy carries only in-frame clones and drops some. The table lists 20,000 to 30,000 clones, about 90% of them singletons. General study findings and limits: Clonal expansion was seen in CD4+ and CD8+ blood T cells by week 6 at 0.1 to 3.0 mg/kg. Among T cells, CD8+ cells averaged more expanded clones than CD4+ cells.

Trimming pared 1 base from V and 6 bases from J, leaving 6 bases between. Germline assignment: CDR1 SGHVS and CDR2 FNYEAQ. The CDR3 has 13 residues. This rearrangement joins TRBV7-6 to TRBJ1-4; D not certain. This TCR came from an adult with an advanced solid tumor such as melanoma, head and neck, liver or kidney cancer. The material was CD4+ or CD8+ T cells sorted from blood, obtained in a trial of the OX40 agonist ivuxolimab. The CDR3 protein is CASSLGEDEKLFF. In DNA form, the CDR3 reads TGTGCCAGCAGCTTAGGGGAGGATGAAAAACTGTTTTTT. The entire variable domain, with the rest obtained from reference TRBV7-6 and TRBJ1-4, is as follows: GAGVSQSPRYKVTKRGQDVALRCDPISGHVSLYWYRQALGQGPEFLTYFNYEAQQDKSGLPNDRFSAERPEGSISTLTIQRTEQRDSAMYRCASSLGEDEKLFFGSGTQLSVL.